The 6 T cell receptor beta chains below come from one sample, sequenced in a study of identical twins. TCRdb called the 5' RACE reads again in MiXCR, with one record for every CDR3 protein. The table records roughly 1.6 million distinct CDR3 sequences, 32% of them present only once. Sequencing input: cord blood. All receptors come from a newborn girl in good health.

V is TRBV18 and J is TRBJ2-1; weak D call: TRBD2 (6 bases). This CDR3 region has 16 residues. CDR1 is KGHSH and CDR2 is LQKENI in the germline V gene. With 2 bases removed from V and 1 base from J, the gap between germline ends came to 12 bases. The CDR3 reads CASSPGGRVSYNEQFF. CDR3 in DNA: TGTGCCAGCTCACCAGGGGGGAGAGTATCCTACAATGAGCAGTTCTTC.

This chain connects TRBV20-1 to TRBJ2-3; 8 bases line up with TRBD2. V trimming: 3 bases; J trimming: 2 bases; junction bases outside the gene matches: 13. Germline CDR1 is DFQATT and CDR2 is SNEGSKA (reference sequence). This CDR3 has 17 residues. The CDR3 DNA reads TGCAGTGCTAGGGGAGGGCTTCTAGCGGGTTCCACAGATACGCAGTATTTT. This gives the protein CSARGGLLAGSTDTQYF.

J is TRBJ2-7 and V is TRBV19, with 7 bases identical to TRBD2. CDR3 size: 14 residues. Germline trimming cut 3 bases from V and 3 bases from J; bases unmatched to any gene: 5. The V gene's germline CDR1 is LNHDA and CDR2 SQIVND (reference sequence). The CDR3 here is CASSIAGAGYEQYF. CDR3 coding DNA: TGTGCCAGTAGTATCGCGGGAGCGGGCTACGAGCAGTACTTC.

This clonotype turned up a few times. The chain is built from TRBV4-1 and TRBJ2-5, with 7 bases lining up with TRBD2. The CDR3 spans 14 residues. V was pared by 1 base and J by 4 bases, with 3 bases of the junction left unmatched. Per germline, CDR1 MGHRA and CDR2 YSYEKL. CDR3 DNA sequence: TGCGCCAGCAGCCAAGTGATAGCGGGAGAGACCCAGTACTTC. Translated: CASSQVIAGETQYF.

V is TRBV20-1 and J is TRBJ2-1; 10 positions agree with TRBD2. The end of the DNA aligns better with TRBJ2-7, so the J call may be wrong. The CDR3 sequence is 14 residues long. CDR1 is DFQATT and CDR2 is SNEGSKA in the germline V gene (reference sequence). CDR3 amino acids: CSASLAGPYNEQYF. The CDR3, as DNA: TGCAGTGCTTCACTAGCGGGACCCTACAATGAGCAGTACTTC.

This clonotype showed up just a few times. V usage is TRBV6-1 and J usage is TRBJ1-5; a weak D match, TRBD1 (6 bases). Germline V lookup: CDR1 MNHNS, CDR2 SASEGT. CDR3 size: 15 residues. The V end was cut by 5 bases, the J end by 0 bases, with 11 bases between. CDR3 bases: TGTGCCAGCAGTACAGGGTGGGATAGCAATCAGCCCCAGCATTTT. This encodes CASSTGWDSNQPQHF.